A selection of T cell receptor beta chains follows, all from one sample in a study of CD8+ T cells in alopecia areata. Measured with immunoSEQ multiplex PCR; TCRdb has only the in-frame clones, and not every one. Among 150,000 to 200,000 clones listed, 59% were seen once. The sequenced sample was CD4+ T cells sorted from blood, obtained at week 0. These receptors all come from a human donor with alopecia areata. The CDR3 runs from the conserved cysteine through the conserved F or W. Fields, in order: D gene, clone size, V gene, J gene, CDR3 DNA, CDR3 protein. The D gene is left open where the match is weak. Only part of the rows carry a size: once, few, many, or a class if the clone is expanded.

NA	NA	TRBV20-1	TRBJ2-7	TGCAGTGCTAGAGCCGGGTACGAGCAGTACTTC	CSARAGYEQYF
NA	few	TRBV11-3	TRBJ2-7	TGTGCCAGCAGTAGTTCCCGCCGGGGGACCTCCTACGAGCAGTACTTC	CASSSSRRGTSYEQYF
NA	NA	TRBV10-3	TRBJ1-6	TGTGCCACGTCACAGGGTGGGGATTCACCCCTCCACTTT	CATSQGGDSPLHF
NA	NA	TRBV30	TRBJ1-5	TGTGCCTGGAGTGTACGGGGCAATCAGCCCCAGCATTTT	CAWSVRGNQPQHF
NA	NA	TRBV4-1	TRBJ1-3	TGCGCCAGCAGCCAAGACTCAGTCCCGGCTGGAAACACCATATATTTT	CASSQDSVPAGNTIYF
NA	NA	TRBV27	TRBJ1-1	TGTGCCAGCAGTTTGGGGGACCGGAGGACTGAAGCTTTCTTT	CASSLGDRRTEAFF
NA	few	TRBV7-9	TRBJ2-4	TGTGCCAGCAGTCGAGAGGGGCTTAAAAACATTCAGTACTTC	CASSREGLKNIQYF
NA	NA	TRBV9	TRBJ2-5	TGTGCCAGCAGCGCAGAAGAGACCCAGTACTTC	CASSAEETQYF
TRBD2	once	TRBV30	TRBJ2-3	TGTGCCTGGAGTAGGAAGGGACTAGAGTCAGATACGCAGTATTTT	CAWSRKGLESDTQYF
NA	few	TRBV29-1	TRBJ1-1	TGCAGCGTACTGCAGGGGATTAACACTGAAGCTTTCTTT	CSVLQGINTEAFF
NA	NA	TRBV6-6	TRBJ2-1	TGTGCCAGCATGGTTCAGAGTCCGGCCAATGAGCAGTTCTTC	CASMVQSPANEQFF
NA	once	TRBV29-1	TRBJ2-1	TGCAGCGTTGATTGGGGTAGGAATGAGCAGTTCTTC	CSVDWGRNEQFF
NA	few	TRBV15	TRBJ2-2	TGTGCCACCAGCAGAGAAGCTCGATTAACCGGGGAGCTGTTTTTT	CATSREARLTGELFF
NA	NA	TRBV6-5	TRBJ1-2	TGTGCCAGCAGGGACCCAGGGCGCGGGAGCTACACCTTC	CASRDPGRGSYTF
NA	NA	TRBV9	TRBJ1-6	TGTGCCAGCAGCGTACGGGATTCACCCCTCCACTTT	CASSVRDSPLHF
NA	NA	TRBV29-1	TRBJ1-1	TGCAGCGTTGCTTTCTCAGGGAACACTGAAGCTTTCTTT	CSVAFSGNTEAFF
TRBD1	NA	TRBV6-5	TRBJ2-1	TGTGCCAGCACCGGGACAGGGGGTCGGGATGAGCAGTTCTTC	CASTGTGGRDEQFF
NA	NA	TRBV6-1	TRBJ1-4	TGTGCCAGCACGGTCCCCTCAAGGAACCTGTTTTTT	CASTVPSRNLFF
NA	NA	TRBV5-1	TRBJ2-7	TGCGCCAGCAGCTTGGTCGTAGGGACCTCCTACGAGCAGTACTTC	CASSLVVGTSYEQYF
NA	NA	TRBV29-1	TRBJ2-5	TGCAGCGTGTCGGAGGGGCAAGAGACCCAGTACTTC	CSVSEGQETQYF
TRBD1	NA	TRBV29-1	TRBJ2-7	TGCAGCGCCAATAATAAACCGGGACAGGGGAACTACGAGCAGTACTTC	CSANNKPGQGNYEQYF
TRBD2	many	TRBV6-6	TRBJ2-5	TGTGCCAGCAGTCAAACTAGCGGGGAGACCCAGTACTTC	CASSQTSGETQYF
TRBD1	NA	TRBV16	TRBJ1-6	TGTGCCAGCAGCCAATCGGGACAGGGGGATTCACCCCTCCACTTT	CASSQSGQGDSPLHF
NA	few	TRBV6-6	TRBJ2-7	TGTGCCAGCAGCAAACTGTTCCGGGGGGCCCGTCACGAGCAGTACTTC	CASSKLFRGARHEQYF
NA	many	TRBV5-1	TRBJ1-1	TGCGCCAGCAGCTTCTTTCAGGGGCCGAACACTGAAGCTTTCTTT	CASSFFQGPNTEAFF
NA	NA	TRBV29-1	TRBJ1-2	TGCAGCGTTGACAGAGGGGAAGGGGGCTACACCTTC	CSVDRGEGGYTF
NA	many	TRBV30	TRBJ2-5	TGTGCCTGGAGTTCTAAGGGACATCAAGAGACCCAGTACTTC	CAWSSKGHQETQYF
TRBD1	NA	TRBV7-9	TRBJ1-6	TGTGCCAGCAGCTTCGCCGGGACAGTCTCCTATAATTCACCCCTCCACTTT	CASSFAGTVSYNSPLHF
NA	NA	TRBV6-5	TRBJ2-5	TGTGCCAGCAGTTACAAGGGCAGCGCGTTAACCCAGTACTTC	CASSYKGSALTQYF
TRBD1	once	TRBV2	TRBJ2-2	TGTGCCAGCGGTGGGACAGCGAACACCGGGGAGCTGTTTTTT	CASGGTANTGELFF
NA	NA	TRBV6-1	TRBJ1-1	TGTGCCAGCAGTGAAGGGGGGCTGAACACTGAAGCTTTCTTT	CASSEGGLNTEAFF
TRBD1	NA	TRBV29-1	TRBJ1-3	TGCAGCGTTGGCTCGGCAGGGGGGTCTGGAAACACCATATATTTT	CSVGSAGGSGNTIYF
NA	NA	TRBV6-5	TRBJ1-6	TGTGCCAGCAGTTACCCCTGGGTCACCAATTGTTCACCCCTCCACTTT	CASSYPWVTNCSPLHF
TRBD1	NA	TRBV15	TRBJ2-6	TGTGCCACCAGCAGGGACCGGGACAGGAGCTCTGGGGCCAACGTCCTGACTTTC	CATSRDRDRSSGANVLTF
NA	NA	TRBV5-1	TRBJ2-5	TGCGCCAGCAGCGGCACAGGGAACCCGGAGACCCAGTACTTC	CASSGTGNPETQYF
NA	NA	TRBV19	TRBJ1-6	TGTGCCAGTAGTATAGACAGATATAATTCACCCCTCCACTTT	CASSIDRYNSPLHF
NA	NA	TRBV29-1	TRBJ1-2	TGCAGCGTTCCCACTCGGGGGAATGGAAATGGCTACACCTTC	CSVPTRGNGNGYTF
NA	few	TRBV7-9	TRBJ2-7	TGTGCCAGCAGCTGGTCGTTTGGGGCAGGGTCCTACGAGCAGTACTTC	CASSWSFGAGSYEQYF
NA	once	TRBV29-1	TRBJ1-1	TGCAGCGTTGAAGTCGGCGGGTACAGCTACGCTTTCTTT	CSVEVGGYSYAFF
TRBD2	NA	TRBV4-1	TRBJ2-3	TGCGCCAGCAGCCAAGGGGCTAGCGGCGGCACAGATACGCAGTATTTT	CASSQGASGGTDTQYF
NA	few	TRBV2	TRBJ1-5	TGTGCCAGCCACGGAGCGGCGGGGAATCAGCCCCAGCATTTT	CASHGAAGNQPQHF
TRBD1	NA	TRBV19	TRBJ1-2	TGTGCCAGTAGCCAACAGGGGGCTAATAACTATGGCTACACCTTC	CASSQQGANNYGYTF
NA	once	TRBV2	TRBJ2-1	TGTGCCAGCAGAAACGACGGGACCCAGCAGTTCTTC	CASRNDGTQQFF
NA	once	TRBV6-5	TRBJ1-4	TGTGCCAGCAGTACCGGGACTAAACTGTTTTTT	CASSTGTKLFF
TRBD1	NA	TRBV5-6	TRBJ2-5	TGTGCCAGCAGCTCCACTAGACAGGGCCAAGAGACCCAGTACTTC	CASSSTRQGQETQYF
NA	NA	TRBV11-3	TRBJ1-2	TGTGCCAGCAGCTTAGATCGACAGAGCTATGGCTACACCTTC	CASSLDRQSYGYTF
NA	NA	TRBV27	TRBJ2-3	TGTGCCAGCAGTTTGGTGAGGACAGTGGATACGCAGTATTTT	CASSLVRTVDTQYF
TRBD1	NA	TRBV10-3	TRBJ2-7	TGTGCCATCGGGGATCTGTCAGGGGGTCCGTACGAGCAGTACTTC	CAIGDLSGGPYEQYF
TRBD2	NA	TRBV7-2	TRBJ2-5	TGTGCCAGCAGCCCCGTTCAGCGGGGGAAAGAGACCCAGTACTTC	CASSPVQRGKETQYF
NA	NA	TRBV7-9	TRBJ2-7	TGTGCCAGCAGCTCCGGACGGGGAGATTACGAGCAGTACTTC	CASSSGRGDYEQYF
TRBD1	NA	TRBV6-6	TRBJ2-7	TGTGCCAGCAGTTACGACAGGGTGGCCTACGAGCAGTACTTC	CASSYDRVAYEQYF
TRBD1	few	TRBV29-1	TRBJ1-3	TGCAGCGGGTCGGACAGGGGCGCCATATATTTT	CSGSDRGAIYF
TRBD2	NA	TRBV6-1	TRBJ2-7	TGTGCCAGCAGTGGGCCGAGGGAAGCGGGGGACCTTAGTACCTACGAGCAGTACTTC	CASSGPREAGDLSTYEQYF
NA	NA	TRBV2	TRBJ2-6	TGTGCCAGCAGCGTAGCCTCTGGGGCCAACGTCCTGACTTTC	CASSVASGANVLTF
NA	NA	TRBV30	TRBJ2-3	TGTGCCTGGGCCCGTCTAGCCGGCCCAGATACGCAGTATTTT	CAWARLAGPDTQYF
NA	NA	TRBV5-6	TRBJ2-2	TGTGCCAGCAGCTTGCAGGGTGTTCTCACCGGGGAGCTGTTTTTT	CASSLQGVLTGELFF
TRBD1	NA	TRBV7-6	TRBJ1-2	TGTGCCAGCAGCTTTTCGACAGGGGGCGAAGATGGCTACACCTTC	CASSFSTGGEDGYTF
NA	NA	TRBV7-9	TRBJ2-5	TGTGCCAGCAGCTTAGGGGGTAGCGGCCAAGAGACCCAGTACTTC	CASSLGGSGQETQYF